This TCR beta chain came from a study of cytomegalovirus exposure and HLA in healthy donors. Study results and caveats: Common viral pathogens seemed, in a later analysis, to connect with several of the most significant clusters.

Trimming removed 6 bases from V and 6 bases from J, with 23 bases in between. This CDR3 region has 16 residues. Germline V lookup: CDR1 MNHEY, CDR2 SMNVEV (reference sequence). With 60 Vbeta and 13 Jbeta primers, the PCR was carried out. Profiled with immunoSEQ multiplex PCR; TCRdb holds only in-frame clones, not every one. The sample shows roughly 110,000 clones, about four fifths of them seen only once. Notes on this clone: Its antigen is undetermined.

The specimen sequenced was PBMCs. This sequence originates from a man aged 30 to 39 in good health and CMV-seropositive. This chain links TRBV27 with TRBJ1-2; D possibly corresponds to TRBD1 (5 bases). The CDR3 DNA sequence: TGTGCCAGCAGAGGAGGGCGCGGGGCTAAGGTAGATGGCTACACCTTC. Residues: CASRGGRGAKVDGYTF.